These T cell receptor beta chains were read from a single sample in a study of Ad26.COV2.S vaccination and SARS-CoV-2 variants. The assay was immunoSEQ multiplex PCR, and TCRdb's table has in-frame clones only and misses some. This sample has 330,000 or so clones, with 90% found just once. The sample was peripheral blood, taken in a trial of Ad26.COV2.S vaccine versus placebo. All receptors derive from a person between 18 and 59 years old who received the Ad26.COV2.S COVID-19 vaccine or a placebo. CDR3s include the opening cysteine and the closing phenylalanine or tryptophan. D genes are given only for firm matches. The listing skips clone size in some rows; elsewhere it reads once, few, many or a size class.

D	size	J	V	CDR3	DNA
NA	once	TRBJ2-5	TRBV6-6	CASTNGGTYRETQYF	TGTGCCAGCACCAACGGGGGCACTTATAGGGAGACCCAGTACTTC
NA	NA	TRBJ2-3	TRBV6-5	CASRRVDTQYF	TGTGCCAGCAGAAGAGTCGATACGCAGTATTTT
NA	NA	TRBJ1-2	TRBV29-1	CSVESNYEGYTF	TGCAGCGTTGAGAGCAATTATGAGGGCTACACCTTC
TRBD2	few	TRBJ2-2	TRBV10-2	CASGVAGVFTGELFF	TGCGCCAGCGGAGTAGCGGGAGTTTTCACCGGGGAGCTGTTTTTT
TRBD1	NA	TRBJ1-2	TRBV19	CASRPPTGLAYGYTF	TGTGCCAGTAGACCGCCGACAGGGTTGGCCTATGGCTACACCTTC
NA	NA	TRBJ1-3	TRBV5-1	CASSLRTGSGNTIYF	TGCGCCAGCAGCCTTCGGACGGGCTCTGGAAACACCATATATTTT
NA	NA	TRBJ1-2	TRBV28	CASSLTQGYGYTF	TGTGCCAGCAGTTTGACCCAGGGATATGGCTACACCTTC
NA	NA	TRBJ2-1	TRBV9	CASSAVRSNEQFF	TGTGCCAGCAGCGCAGTCCGAAGCAATGAGCAGTTCTTC
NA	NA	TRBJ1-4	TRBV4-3	CASSQAEGVPSSNEKLFF	TGCGCCAGCAGCCAAGCGGAAGGGGTCCCCTCTTCTAATGAAAAACTGTTTTTT
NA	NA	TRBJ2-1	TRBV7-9	CASSPLDSFRQFF	TGTGCCAGCAGCCCCCTGGACAGTTTTAGGCAGTTCTTC
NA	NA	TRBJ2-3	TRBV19	CASTSRLSLTEPDGYF	TGTGCCAGTACGTCCCGTTTGAGCCTCACGGAGCCCGACGGGTATTTT
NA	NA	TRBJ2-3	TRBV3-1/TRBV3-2	CASSQQGTDTQYF	TGTGCCAGCAGCCAGCAGGGCACAGATACGCAGTATTTT
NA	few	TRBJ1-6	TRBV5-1	CASTFTDFRANNSPLHF	TGCGCCAGCACATTTACGGACTTCAGAGCGAATAATTCACCCCTCCACTTT
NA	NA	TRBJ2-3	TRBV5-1	CAGRQRASTDTQYF	TGCGCCGGACGCCAGCGGGCCAGCACAGATACGCAGTATTTT
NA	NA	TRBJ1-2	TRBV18	CASSPEARANYGYTF	TGTGCCAGCTCACCAGAAGCTAGAGCTAACTATGGCTACACCTTC
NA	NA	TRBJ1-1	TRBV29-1	CSVGLNTEAFF	TGCAGCGTTGGGCTGAACACTGAAGCTTTCTTT
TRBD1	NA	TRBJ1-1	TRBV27	CASSSGTDRFPEAFF	TGTGCCAGCAGTTCCGGGACGGACAGGTTCCCTGAAGCTTTCTTT
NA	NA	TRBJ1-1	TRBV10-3	CAISGVKDLNTEAFF	TGTGCCATCAGCGGGGTAAAGGACTTGAACACTGAAGCTTTCTTT
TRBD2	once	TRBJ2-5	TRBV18	CASSPLAGVETQYF	TGTGCCAGCTCACCACTAGCGGGAGTGGAGACCCAGTACTTC
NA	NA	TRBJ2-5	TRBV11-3	CASSLLGLGGETQYF	TGTGCCAGCAGCCTATTAGGACTGGGCGGAGAGACCCAGTACTTC
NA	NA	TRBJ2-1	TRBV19	CASSVFGGHNEQFF	TGTGCCAGTAGTGTCTTCGGGGGTCACAATGAGCAGTTCTTC
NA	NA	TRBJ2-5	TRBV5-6	CASSLGSVLGTQYF	TGTGCCAGCAGCCTGGGGTCAGTTCTTGGGACCCAGTACTTC
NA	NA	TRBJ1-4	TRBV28	CASRLTGWEKLFF	TGTGCCAGCAGATTGACAGGATGGGAAAAACTGTTTTTT
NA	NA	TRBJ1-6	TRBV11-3	CASSHSGVNNSPLHF	TGTGCCAGCAGCCATTCGGGTGTGAATAATTCACCCCTCCACTTT
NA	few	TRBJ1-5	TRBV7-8	CASSLDITPQNQPQHF	TGTGCCAGCAGCTTAGATATAACTCCCCAAAATCAGCCCCAGCATTTT
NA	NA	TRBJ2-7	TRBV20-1	CSAAGSYEQYF	TGCAGTGCCGCGGGGAGCTACGAGCAGTACTTC
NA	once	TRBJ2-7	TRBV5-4	CASSFSGYEQYF	TGTGCCAGCAGCTTTAGCGGTTACGAGCAGTACTTC
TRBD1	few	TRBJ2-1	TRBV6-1	CASSELGGTGLDEQFF	TGTGCCAGCAGTGAATTGGGGGGGACAGGGCTAGATGAGCAGTTCTTC
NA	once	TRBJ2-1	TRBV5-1	CASSLEDEQFF	TGCGCCAGCAGCCTGGAAGATGAGCAGTTCTTC
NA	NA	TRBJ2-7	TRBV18	CASSSTGIGNEQYF	TGTGCCAGCTCATCCACAGGGATTGGAAACGAGCAGTACTTC
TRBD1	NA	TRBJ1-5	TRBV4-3	CASSQDDRGVQPQHF	TGCGCCAGCAGCCAAGATGACAGGGGGGTTCAGCCCCAGCATTTT
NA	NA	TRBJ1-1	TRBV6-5	CASSYGTEAFF	TGTGCCAGCAGTTACGGAACCGAAGCTTTCTTT
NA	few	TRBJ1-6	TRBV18	CASSPQGNDSPLHF	TGTGCCAGCTCACCTCAGGGAAATGATTCACCCCTCCACTTT
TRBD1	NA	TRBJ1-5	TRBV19	CAIRQGTQPQHF	TGTGCCATCCGACAGGGTACCCAGCCCCAGCATTTT
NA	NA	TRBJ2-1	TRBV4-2	CASSQGLNEQFF	TGTGCCAGCAGCCAAGGGCTTAATGAGCAGTTCTTC
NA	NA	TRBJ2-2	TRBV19	CASSNSLSSNTGELFF	TGTGCCAGTAGTAATAGCCTCAGTTCGAACACCGGGGAGCTGTTTTTT
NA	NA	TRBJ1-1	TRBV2	CASSERRNTEAFF	TGTGCCAGCAGTGAAAGGAGGAACACTGAAGCTTTCTTT
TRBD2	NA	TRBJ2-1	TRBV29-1	CSVICPVGLAGPAENNEQFF	TGCAGCGTCATCTGCCCCGTGGGGCTAGCGGGTCCCGCTGAGAACAATGAGCAGTTCTTC
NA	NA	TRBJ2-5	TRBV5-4	CASSLEEYREETQYF	TGTGCCAGCAGCTTGGAGGAATACAGGGAAGAGACCCAGTACTTC
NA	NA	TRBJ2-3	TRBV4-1	CASSQDLTASADTQYF	TGCGCCAGCAGCCAAGATCTCACGGCTAGCGCAGATACGCAGTATTTT
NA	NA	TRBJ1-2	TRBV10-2	CASSEGGGENYGYTF	TGCGCCAGCAGTGAGGGTGGGGGAGAAAACTATGGCTACACCTTC
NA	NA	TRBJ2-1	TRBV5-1	CASSSYPPLNEQFF	TGCGCCAGCAGCTCCTATCCCCCCCTCAATGAGCAGTTCTTC
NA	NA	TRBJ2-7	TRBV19	CASSILGQGMDEQYF	TGTGCCAGTAGTATCCTAGGGCAGGGGATGGACGAGCAGTACTTC
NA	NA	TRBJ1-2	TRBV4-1	CASSQRRLGVDYGYTF	TGCGCCAGCAGCCAAAGACGTTTGGGAGTCGACTATGGCTACACCTTC
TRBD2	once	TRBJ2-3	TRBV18	CASSPPGLASGTQYF	TGTGCCAGCTCACCTCCGGGACTAGCTTCGGGTACGCAGTATTTT
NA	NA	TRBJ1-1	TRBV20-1	CSAPPAEAFF	TGCAGTGCCCCACCCGCTGAAGCTTTCTTT
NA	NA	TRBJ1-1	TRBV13	CASSPGGSRLNTEAFF	TGTGCCAGCAGCCCTGGGGGGTCCAGGTTGAACACTGAAGCTTTCTTT
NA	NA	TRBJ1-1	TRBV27	CASSSGFRGAEAFF	TGTGCCAGCTCTTCCGGTTTTAGGGGCGCTGAAGCTTTCTTT
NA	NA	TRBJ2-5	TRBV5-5	CASSVGTVGTQYF	TGTGCCAGCAGCGTCGGGACGGTTGGAACCCAGTACTTC
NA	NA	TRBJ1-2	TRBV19	CASSFSADPLRYTF	TGTGCCAGTAGTTTTTCGGCAGACCCCCTACGCTACACCTTC
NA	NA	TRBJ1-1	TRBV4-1	CASSQGGSVGMDTEAFF	TGCGCCAGCAGCCAAGGGGGGTCTGTGGGGATGGACACTGAAGCTTTCTTT
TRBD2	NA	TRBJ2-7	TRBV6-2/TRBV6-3	CASSYLAVSSYEQYF	TGTGCCAGCAGTTACCTAGCGGTTAGCTCCTACGAGCAGTACTTC
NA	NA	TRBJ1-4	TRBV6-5	CASNDRLGEKLFF	TGTGCCAGCAACGACCGATTGGGAGAAAAACTGTTTTTT
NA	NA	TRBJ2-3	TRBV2	CASSPDPLVTDTQYF	TGTGCCAGCAGCCCCGACCCCTTAGTAACAGATACGCAGTATTTT
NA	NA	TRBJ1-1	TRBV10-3	CAISELGALTEAFF	TGTGCCATCAGTGAGTTGGGGGCGCTCACTGAAGCTTTCTTT
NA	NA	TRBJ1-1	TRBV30	CAWSVSKREAFF	TGTGCCTGGAGTGTGAGCAAAAGGGAAGCTTTCTTT
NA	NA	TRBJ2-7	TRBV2	CASNLAPDLLPYEVYEQYF	TGTGCCAGCAATCTAGCGCCCGACCTTCTCCCCTACGAGGTCTACGAGCAGTACTTC
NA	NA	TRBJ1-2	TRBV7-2	CASSLDRLYGYTF	TGTGCCAGCAGCTTAGATAGACTCTATGGCTACACCTTC
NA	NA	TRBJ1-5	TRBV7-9	CASSQGASSNQPQHF	TGTGCCAGCAGCCAAGGAGCATCCAGCAATCAGCCCCAGCATTTT